This T cell receptor beta chain was sequenced during a study of T cells expressing NK-cell markers. Whole-study context: Repertoire data for TCR beta were derived from sorted T cells (CD3+CD56+NKG2C+, CD3+CD56+NKG2C- and CD3+CD56-NKG2C+). One of the eight sequenced donors was seronegative, whereas the other seven were HCMV-seropositive. Points from the study as a whole: It is unclear if expanded NKG2C-expressing clones target HCMV antigens.

TCRdb re-called the 5' RACE reads and gives one entry per CDR3 protein, without DNA. The table counts under 500,000 distinct CDR3 sequences; roughly 8% lies in the top ten. Points on this clonotype: Its specificity is not known.

Sequencing input: blood T cells: a sorted CD56 or NKG2C T cell subset, CD4+ or CD8+ T cells, or bulk PBMC T cells (not recorded which). This receptor was taken from a woman aged 18-70 years in good health.

The CDR3 sequence: CSVDGVAGRSEQYF. The gene calls are TRBV29-1 and TRBJ2-7; the TCRdb call, TRBD2, lacks DNA for checking. Germline V lookup: CDR1 SQVTM, CDR2 ANQGSEA. There are 14 residues in the CDR3.